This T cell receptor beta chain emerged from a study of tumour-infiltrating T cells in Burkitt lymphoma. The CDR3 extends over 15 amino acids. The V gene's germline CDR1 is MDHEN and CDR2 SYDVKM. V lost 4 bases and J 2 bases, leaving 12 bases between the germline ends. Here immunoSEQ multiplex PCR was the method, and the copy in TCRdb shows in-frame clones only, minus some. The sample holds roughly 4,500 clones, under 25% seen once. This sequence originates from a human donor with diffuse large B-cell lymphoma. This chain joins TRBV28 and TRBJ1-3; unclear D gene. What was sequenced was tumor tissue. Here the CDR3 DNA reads TGTGCCAGCAGTTCCCTAGCCCTCCCTGGAAACACCATATATTTT. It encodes CASSSLALPGNTIYF.